What follows are 29 T cell receptor beta chains derived from one specimen sequenced in a study of T-cell reconstitution after alpha-beta-depleted transplantation in children. The TCRbeta library incorporated unique molecular identifiers. TCRdb redid the calling of the PCR reads with MiXCR, one entry per CDR3 protein. The sample holds roughly 500,000 distinct CDR3 sequences, about 33% seen once. Sequenced here: PBMCs from the stem cell graft donor, sampled from the stem cell graft. Receptor source: a human donor who donated a stem cell graft to a child with aplastic anemia.

There are a few counts of this clonotype. The chain recombines TRBV4-3 with TRBJ2-1; the match to TRBD2 covers 12 bases. The CDR3 is 15 amino acids. With 3 bases clipped from V and 10 bases from J, the junction kept 7 bases outside the gene matches. Germline CDR1 LGHNA, CDR2 YSLEER. CDR3 residues: CASSHPLAGGGEQFF. CDR3 nucleotides: TGCGCCAGCAGCCACCCCCTAGCGGGAGGGGGAGAGCAGTTCTTC.

J is TRBJ2-4 and V is TRBV3-1, with D tentatively TRBD2 (5 bases). The CDR3 totals 15 residues. Trimming removed 2 bases from V and 1 base from J, with 9 bases in between. Per germline, CDR1 LGHDT and CDR2 YNNKEL (reference sequence). The CDR3 DNA reads as TGTGCCAGCAGCCAACGGGGATACGCCAAAAACATTCAGTACTTC. Its translation is CASSQRGYAKNIQYF.

The chain carries TRBV12-3 or TRBV12-4 and TRBJ1-1; D call uncertain. The CDR3 is 13 amino acids. The ends were cut back, 3 bases at V and 7 bases at J, with 12 bases in the middle. As DNA, the CDR3 is TGTGCCAGCAGTTTCGGCGGGCGGGGTGAAGCTTTCTTT. Translation: CASSFGGRGEAFF.

The rearrangement links TRBV2 to TRBJ2-7; D might be TRBD2 (6 bases). The germline V and J ends were trimmed by 7 bases and 3 bases, with 10 bases remaining between them. CDR3 size: 12 residues. Germline V gives CDR1 SNHLY, CDR2 FYNNEI. The CDR3 coding sequence is TGTGCCAGCAAACAGGAGGGCTACGAGCAGTACGTC. Translating it yields CASKQEGYEQYV.

The rearrangement joins TRBV29-1 to TRBJ2-2; TRBD2 aligns across 16 bases. Germline CDR1 is SQVTM and CDR2 is ANQGSEA. The ends lost 8 bases at V and 0 bases at J; junction bases unmatched: 3. There are 16 residues in the CDR3. CDR3 sequence: CSTGLAGGSNTGELFF. DNA for the CDR3: TGCAGCACGGGACTAGCGGGAGGGTCGAACACCGGGGAGCTGTTTTTT.

Only a few counts were recorded for this clonotype. The V gene is TRBV6-2 or TRBV6-3, the J gene TRBJ2-7; D unclear. Looked up from germline, CDR1 is MNHEY and CDR2 is SVGEGT. The V end lost 2 bases, the J end lost 6 bases, and 5 bases lay between the germline ends. The length of the CDR3 is 11 residues. CDR3 sequence (DNA): TGTGCCAGCAGTTACGGGGTCGAGCAGTACGTC. As protein: CASSYGVEQYV.

This rearrangement joins TRBV20-1 to TRBJ2-6; D may correspond to TRBD1 or TRBD2 (5 bases each). This CDR3 contains 17 residues. Germline values: CDR1 DFQATT, CDR2 SNEGSKA (reference sequence). V was pared by 1 base and J by 0 bases, with 13 bases between. The CDR3 protein is CSARAGPGSSGANVLTF. CDR3 nucleotide sequence: TGCAGTGCTAGAGCCGGGCCAGGGAGCTCTGGGGCCAACGTCCTGACTTTC.

The V and J genes are TRBV6-5 and TRBJ1-1; D not resolved. The CDR3 length is 13 residues. Trimming pared 4 bases from V and 3 bases from J, leaving 9 bases between. The germline CDR1 and CDR2 sequences are MNHEY and SVGAGI. CDR3 sequence reads: CASSSKQDTEAFF. The CDR3 DNA reads TGTGCCAGCAGTTCTAAGCAGGACACTGAAGCTTTCTTT.

The chain combines TRBV7-2 with TRBJ1-2; no firm D call. Germline V CDR1 and CDR2: SGHTA, FQGNSA. V was pared by 0 bases and J by 2 bases, with 13 bases between. The CDR3 spans 16 residues. The CDR3 bases are TGTGCCAGCAGCTTAGCCCCCGCCCAGCGGAACTATGGCTACACCTTC. It translates to CASSLAPAQRNYGYTF. The variable domain in full, completed from reference TRBV7-2 and TRBJ1-2, reads GAGVSQSPSNKVTEKGKDVELRCDPISGHTALYWYRQSLGQGLEFLIYFQGNSAPDKSGLPSDRFSAERTGGSVSTLTIQRTQQEDSAVYLCASSLAPAQRNYGYTFGSGTRLTVV.

This sequence joins TRBV20-1 and TRBJ2-2, with D possibly matching TRBD2 (6 bases). The germline CDR1 and CDR2 sequences are DFQATT and SNEGSKA (reference sequence). This CDR3 spans 14 amino acids. Trimming shortened V by 4 bases and J by 1 base, and 10 bases separated the two germline ends. The CDR3 sequence: CSAKPAGNTGELFF. In DNA form, the CDR3 reads TGCAGTGCTAAACCAGCGGGGAACACCGGGGAGCTGTTTTTT.

This clonotype was seen a few times. The CDR3 loop reads CASSSGFPNEKLFF. In DNA, the CDR3 is TGTGCCAGCAGCTCGGGATTTCCTAATGAAAAACTGTTTTTT. The chain recombines TRBV5-5 with TRBJ1-4; no reliable D call. In germline, CDR1 is SGHKS, CDR2 YYEKEE (reference sequence). The V gene lost 3 bases and the J gene lost 3 bases, with 9 bases spanning the gap. The CDR3 runs 14 residues.

This clonotype was seen a few times. The chain carries TRBV12-3 or TRBV12-4 and TRBJ2-3; D could derive from TRBD1 or TRBD2 (5 bases each). The V end lost 3 bases, the J end lost 3 bases, and 16 bases lay between the germline ends. The CDR3 spans 16 residues. CDR3 protein: CASSFGPGPRTDTQYF. The CDR3 region has the DNA TGTGCCAGCAGTTTCGGGCCGGGACCTCGTACAGATACGCAGTATTTT.

The chain joins TRBV14 to TRBJ2-3, with 8 bases matching TRBD1. Germline-derived CDR1 and CDR2 are SGHDN and FVKESK. J lost 6 bases, V lost 6 bases, and 8 bases had no gene match. The CDR3 consists of 14 residues. The CDR3 sequence is CASRPTGDPDTQYF. CDR3 coding DNA: TGTGCCAGCAGACCGACAGGGGATCCGGATACGCAGTATTTT. The whole variable domain, remainder taken from reference TRBV14 and TRBJ2-3, is EAGVTQFPSHSVIEKGQTVTLRCDPISGHDNLYWYRRVMGKEIKFLLHFVKESKQDESGMPNNRFLAERTGGTYSTLKVQPAELEDSGVYFCASRPTGDPDTQYFGPGTRLTVL.

In its sample, this clonotype was seen a few times. CDR3 nucleotides: TGTGCCAGCAGCCCCAGTTTGGAGGGCCAGGTTGAGCAGTACTTC. Encoded protein: CASSPSLEGQVEQYF. The chain couples TRBV7-9 to TRBJ2-7, with D perhaps matching TRBD2 (6 bases). Per the germline V gene, CDR1 is SEHNR and CDR2 is FQNEAQ (reference sequence). The CDR3 totals 15 residues. V was trimmed by 5 bases and J by 7 bases, leaving 21 bases between them.

V and J are TRBV5-4 and TRBJ2-7; 10 bases map to TRBD2. In germline, CDR1 is SGHNT, CDR2 YYREEE (reference sequence). The CDR3 spans 14 residues. This CDR3 reads CASSLAGIAGGPLV. DNA for the CDR3: TGTGCCAGCAGCTTGGCCGGAATAGCGGGAGGTCCTCTCGTC.

In its sample, this clonotype was seen a few times. The rearrangement uses TRBV15 and TRBJ2-1, with TRBD1 matching 7 bases. V gave up 5 bases and J gave up 2 bases; unmatched junction bases: 6. The germline V gene has CDR1 LNHNV and CDR2 YYDKDF (reference sequence). There are 15 residues in the CDR3. As DNA, the CDR3 is TGTGCCACCAGCCTGACAGGGATCACCTACAATGAGCAGTTCTTC. It translates to CATSLTGITYNEQFF.

This clonotype was found a few times. The CDR3 coding sequence is TGCAGTGCTAGATACGAGGGCGTAAACACTGAAGCTTTCTTT. Residues: CSARYEGVNTEAFF. The rearrangement links TRBV20-1 to TRBJ1-1, with D unresolved. From germline, CDR1 is DFQATT and CDR2 SNEGSKA (reference sequence). V shed 2 bases and J shed 2 bases, with 12 bases lying between them. The CDR3 has 14 residues.

The gene calls are TRBV9 and TRBJ2-3, with D unclear. The ends were cut back, 3 bases at V and 2 bases at J, with 13 bases in the middle. Germline loops: CDR1 SGDLS, CDR2 YYNGEE. The CDR3 is 15 residues long. The CDR3 sequence is CASSGLRPSTDTQYF. The CDR3 DNA is TGTGCCAGCAGCGGACTCCGGCCATCCACAGATACGCAGTATTTT.

V and J are TRBV28 and TRBJ2-1; 11 bases line up with TRBD1. There are 16 residues in the CDR3. CDR1 is MDHEN and CDR2 is SYDVKM in the germline V gene. V lost 7 bases, J lost 9 bases, and 14 bases stayed unmatched. This CDR3 is CASTFAGQGVFAEQFF. CDR3 DNA: TGTGCCAGCACCTTTGCGGGACAGGGGGTTTTCGCTGAGCAGTTCTTC.

The chain uses TRBV19 and TRBJ2-1; TRBD2 matches 10 bases. Germline V gene lookup returns CDR1 LNHDA and CDR2 SQIVND (reference sequence). V was pared by 8 bases and J by 4 bases, with 2 bases of the junction left unmatched. This CDR3 is built from 13 residues. The CDR3 DNA reads as TGTGCCAGTGGACTAGCGGTATACAATGAGCAGTTCTTC. This gives the protein CASGLAVYNEQFF. The full variable domain, its missing parts supplied by reference TRBV19 and TRBJ2-1, is DGGITQSPKYLFRKEGQNVTLSCEQNLNHDAMYWYRQDPGQGLRLIYYSQIVNDFQKGDIAEGYSVSREKKESFPLTVTSAQKNPTAFYLCASGLAVYNEQFFGPGTRLTVL.

The rearrangement uses TRBV28 and TRBJ1-5, with D possibly TRBD1 on 5 matching bases. CDR3 length: 16 residues. Germline lookup yields CDR1 MDHEN and CDR2 SYDVKM. Trimming stripped 3 bases from V and 0 bases from J, with 12 bases between. As DNA, the CDR3 is TGTGCCAGCAGTTTCGCCCCGGACACTAGCAATCAGCCCCAGCATTTT. Protein product: CASSFAPDTSNQPQHF.

The rearrangement links TRBV15 to TRBJ2-7; D not resolved. Trimming took 6 bases from V and 8 from J, leaving 17 bases between them. The CDR3 contains 13 residues. Germline V gene lookup returns CDR1 LNHNV and CDR2 YYDKDF (reference sequence). In DNA form, the CDR3 reads TGTGCCACCAGGGACGGACGCCGAGACAAGCAGTACTTC. It encodes CATRDGRRDKQYF. The variable domain in full, with the rest retrieved from reference TRBV15 and TRBJ2-7, is DAMVIQNPRYQVTQFGKPVTLSCSQTLNHNVMYWYQQKSSQAPKLLFHYYDKDFNNEADTPDNFQSRRPNTSFCFLDIRSPGLGDTAMYLCATRDGRRDKQYFGPGTRLTVT.

The chain's CDR3 is CASDGDRSLHGYTF. The CDR3 nucleotides are TGTGCCAGCGACGGGGACAGATCCCTCCATGGCTACACCTTC. The chain has TRBV12-3 or TRBV12-4 and TRBJ1-2, with TRBD1 matching over 7 bases. With 8 bases clipped from V and 6 bases from J, the junction kept 12 bases outside the gene matches. The CDR3 spans 14 residues.

V gene TRBV5-5 combines with J gene TRBJ1-5, with 7 bases fitting TRBD1. The length of the CDR3 is 16 residues. Germline CDR1 and CDR2: SGHKS and YYEKEE (reference sequence). The V and J ends lost 3 bases and 3 bases, in that order; junction bases with no gene match: 9. The CDR3 is CASSSQGPGINQPQHF. The DNA of the CDR3 is TGTGCCAGCAGCTCACAGGGGCCCGGGATCAATCAGCCCCAGCATTTT. Full variable domain (rest looked up from reference TRBV5-5 and TRBJ1-5): DAGVTQSPTHLIKTRGQQVTLRCSPISGHKSVSWYQQVLGQGPQFIFQYYEKEERGRGNFPDRFSARQFPNYSSELNVNALLLGDSALYLCASSSQGPGINQPQHFGDGTRLSIL.

The genes are TRBV18 and TRBJ1-1; D gene uncertain. Germline-derived CDR1 and CDR2 are KGHSH and LQKENI. CDR3 length: 13 residues. V lost 4 bases, J lost 10 bases, and 16 bases lay in between. CDR3 bases: TGTGCCAGCTCACGGCTAGCCGATGGTGGAGCTTTCTTT. Translating it yields CASSRLADGGAFF.

The chain uses TRBV20-1 and TRBJ2-6; weak D call: TRBD1 (6 bases). The germline V gene has CDR1 DFQATT and CDR2 SNEGSKA (reference sequence). The CDR3 sequence is 16 residues long. Trimming stripped 6 bases from V and 0 bases from J, with 15 bases between. The CDR3 region has the DNA TGCAGTGCCAGATACACAGGGATCTCTGGGGCCAACGTCCTGACTTTC. Protein: CSARYTGISGANVLTF.

This rearrangement joins TRBV7-9 to TRBJ2-3; a weak D match, TRBD2 (6 bases). Germline CDR1 SEHNR, CDR2 FQNEAQ (reference sequence). The CDR3 contains 15 residues. V lost 5 bases to trimming and J lost 2 bases, with 14 bases between them. CDR3 in amino acids: CASSRRETPTDTQYF. The CDR3 nucleotides read TGTGCCAGCAGCCGCCGGGAGACCCCCACAGATACGCAGTATTTT.

The chain has TRBV20-1 and TRBJ1-1; the D gene is possibly TRBD1 (5 bases). V lost 6 bases, J lost 4 bases, and 12 bases lay in between. Germline lookup yields CDR1 DFQATT and CDR2 SNEGSKA (reference sequence). The CDR3 totals 12 residues. CDR3 sequence reads: CSASGKITEAFF. CDR3 DNA sequence: TGCAGTGCCTCAGGGAAAATCACTGAAGCTTTCTTT.

CDR3 in DNA: TGTGCCAGCAGCTTCAGACTAGCGGGAGGGCCAGTAGATACGCAGTATTTT. This sequence encodes CASSFRLAGGPVDTQYF. This chain links TRBV11-2 with TRBJ2-3, with TRBD2 identical over 14 bases. CDR1 is SGHAT, CDR2 FQNNGV, per germline. The V gene end was trimmed by 3 bases and the J gene end by 5 bases; junction bases not matched to a gene: 7. The CDR3 is made up of 17 amino acids.